This is a list of T cell receptor beta chains from one sample in a study of blood T cell repertoires in COVID-19. Using immunoSEQ multiplex PCR, the repertoire was profiled, and TCRdb retains in-frame clones only, with some absent. The repertoire includes fewer than 300,000 clones, approximately 90% of them detected once, and 2.2% sits in the top ten. What was sequenced was peripheral blood. All receptors derive from a woman in her 30s with COVID-19, enrolled during active disease. Each CDR3 is given with its conserved first and last residue. A D gene is named only where the DNA matches it firmly. Not all rows give a size; the values are once, few, many and, for expanded clones, a class.

CDR3nt	CDR3aa	d_gene	j_gene	abundance	v_gene
TGTGCCAGCAGTGAAGCGGGGAGGGCAAGTCGTAGCAATCAGCCCCAGCATTTT	CASSEAGRASRSNQPQHF	-	TRBJ1-5	-	TRBV2
TGTGCCAGTAGTAAATTAGGGACAGGGGGTCTGAACACTGAAGCTTTCTTT	CASSKLGTGGLNTEAFF	TRBD1	TRBJ1-1	-	TRBV19
TGTGCCAGTAGTATAGGTCGTGGCTACACCTTC	CASSIGRGYTF	-	TRBJ1-2	-	TRBV19
TGTGCCAGCAGTTACAGCGGGGTACACGAGCAGTACTTC	CASSYSGVHEQYF	TRBD2	TRBJ2-7	-	TRBV6-6
TGCGCCAGCAGAGCGGACAGGGCAGCCCAGCCCCAGCATTTT	CASRADRAAQPQHF	TRBD1	TRBJ1-5	-	TRBV10-1
TGCGCCAGCAGCTTGGCCAGCGGGGACACTGAAGCTTTCTTT	CASSLASGDTEAFF	-	TRBJ1-1	once	TRBV5-1
TGTGCCAGCAGCCAAACCGGGACAGGGGGATCACCCCTCCACTTT	CASSQTGTGGSPLHF	TRBD1	TRBJ1-6	-	TRBV7-9
TGCGCCAGCAGCTTTTATGGGACAGGGGACGGCGGGGAGCTGTTTTTT	CASSFYGTGDGGELFF	TRBD1	TRBJ2-2	-	TRBV5-1
TGTGCCACCAGCAGAGATGGGACAAACTATGGCTACACCTTC	CATSRDGTNYGYTF	-	TRBJ1-2	-	TRBV15
TGTGCCATCAGTGACTGGGGGCTAGAAGCTTTCTTT	CAISDWGLEAFF	-	TRBJ1-1	-	TRBV10-3
TGTGCCAGCAGCCATGTAGCGGGAGGGCCGGGTGAGCAGTTCTTC	CASSHVAGGPGEQFF	TRBD2	TRBJ2-1	once	TRBV14
TGCGCCAGCAGCCAAAAAAAGGACAGGCTCCAAGAGACCCAGTACTTC	CASSQKKDRLQETQYF	TRBD1	TRBJ2-5	-	TRBV4-1
TGTGCCAGCAGCTTAGGGAAGTTAGGACAGATGAACACTGAAGCTTTCTTT	CASSLGKLGQMNTEAFF	-	TRBJ1-1	-	TRBV7-9
TGTGCCAGTAGCCCAGGGGGCTTAGTCAATGAGCAGTTCTTC	CASSPGGLVNEQFF	TRBD1	TRBJ2-1	-	TRBV19
TGCGCCAGCAGGAACTCACTAGCGGGAGGGGAAAATGAGCAGTTCTTC	CASRNSLAGGENEQFF	TRBD2	TRBJ2-1	-	TRBV10-1
TGCAGCGTTGAAGGATTGGGCGGCACAGATACGCAGTATTTT	CSVEGLGGTDTQYF	-	TRBJ2-3	-	TRBV29-1
TGTGCCAGTAGTTCGTACCGGGACAAGAATTCACCCCTCCACTTT	CASSSYRDKNSPLHF	-	TRBJ1-6	-	TRBV19
TGTGCCAGCTCACCACCGTGGACAGGGGACAATCAGCCCCAGCATTTT	CASSPPWTGDNQPQHF	TRBD1	TRBJ1-5	-	TRBV18
TGTGCCAGCAGTGAATCGCAGGGGAAAGCGGATGAGCAGTTCTTC	CASSESQGKADEQFF	-	TRBJ2-1	-	TRBV25-1
TGTGCCAGCACTCCGGGACAGGGAGGCTACACCTTC	CASTPGQGGYTF	TRBD1	TRBJ1-2	-	TRBV25-1
TGCGCCAGCAGCTTTGTTGACAGTTCCTACGAGCAGTACTTC	CASSFVDSSYEQYF	-	TRBJ2-7	-	TRBV5-1
TGTGCCGGGAGCGTAGCGGGAGGGCCGACCGGGGAGCTGTTTTTT	CAGSVAGGPTGELFF	TRBD2	TRBJ2-2	once	TRBV2
TGTGCCAGTAGTACCCGGGGGGACGCCCGAAACACTGAAGCTTTCTTT	CASSTRGDARNTEAFF	-	TRBJ1-1	-	TRBV19
TGTGCCAGCAGCTTAATTCCAGCAGGGGGCCTTGCTGAAGCTTTCTTT	CASSLIPAGGLAEAFF	TRBD1	TRBJ1-1	-	TRBV7-2
TGTGCCAGCAGCAACAAGGGGAAGGTAAAGGACTATGGCTACACCTTC	CASSNKGKVKDYGYTF	-	TRBJ1-2	-	TRBV5-4
TGTGCCATCAGTGAGGGGGCAGGGTCAATCTATGGCTACACCTTC	CAISEGAGSIYGYTF	-	TRBJ1-2	-	TRBV10-3
TGTGCCAGTAAAGACGGGGATCGGGATACGCAGTATTTT	CASKDGDRDTQYF	-	TRBJ2-3	once	TRBV19
TGTGCCAGCAGTTATGACAGCTCTGGAAACACCATATATTTT	CASSYDSSGNTIYF	-	TRBJ1-3	-	TRBV6-5
TGTGCCAGCAGTTTTGCCGGGGGGCAGCCCCAGCATTTT	CASSFAGGQPQHF	-	TRBJ1-5	-	TRBV12-3/TRBV12-4
TGCGCCAGCAGCTTGGATGGCGGGGATCAGCCCCAGCATTTT	CASSLDGGDQPQHF	-	TRBJ1-5	-	TRBV5-1
TGTGCCGGACAACCGAGCTCTGGAAACACCATATATTTT	CAGQPSSGNTIYF	-	TRBJ1-3	-	TRBV28
TGCGCCAGCAGCTCGGGAACAGGGGGGAGGACTGAAGCTTTCTTT	CASSSGTGGRTEAFF	TRBD1	TRBJ1-1	once	TRBV5-1
TGTGCCTGGAGTGTATTTTGGAGGGGGGGGACTGAAGCTTTCTTT	CAWSVFWRGGTEAFF	-	TRBJ1-1	once	TRBV30
TGTGCCAGCAGTACCTTAGGGGTATGGGACGAGCAGTACTTC	CASSTLGVWDEQYF	-	TRBJ2-7	-	TRBV28
TGTGCCAGCAGTTTAGCGGGGACCCAGTACTTC	CASSLAGTQYF	-	TRBJ2-5	-	TRBV28
TGTGCCTGGATGAGATTCCGGACTAGCGGGAGGACGAGCTCCTACAATGAGCAGTTCTTC	CAWMRFRTSGRTSSYNEQFF	TRBD2	TRBJ2-1	-	TRBV30
TGTGCCAGCAGTGAAGGACTTCCTGGGTCTGGAAACACCATATATTTT	CASSEGLPGSGNTIYF	-	TRBJ1-3	-	TRBV2
TGTGCCAGCAGTAAAGACAGGGGGCAAAAAGCTTTCTTT	CASSKDRGQKAFF	TRBD1	TRBJ1-1	-	TRBV27
TGTGCCTTACAGGGATACAACTATGGCTACACCTTC	CALQGYNYGYTF	-	TRBJ1-2	-	TRBV12-3/TRBV12-4
TGTGCCAGCAGTGAACCAGGGTTGGCCACTGAAGCTTTCTTT	CASSEPGLATEAFF	-	TRBJ1-1	-	TRBV6-1
TGTGCCAGCAGTTACCCTGTCTATGGCTACACCTTC	CASSYPVYGYTF	-	TRBJ1-2	-	TRBV6-2/TRBV6-3
TGTGCCAGCAGCCCACCAGGACTAGCGGGAAACGGAGAGACCCAGTACTTC	CASSPPGLAGNGETQYF	TRBD2	TRBJ2-5	-	TRBV3-1/TRBV3-2
TGTGCCAGCAGGTTTACAGGGACCGGGGAGCTGTTTTTT	CASRFTGTGELFF	-	TRBJ2-2	-	TRBV14
TGTGCCAGCAGTTGGCAGGGGGCCCGGGGTGAAAAACTGTTTTTT	CASSWQGARGEKLFF	TRBD1	TRBJ1-4	-	TRBV28
TGTGCCTGGTCGACGGGACTCGGACCGTACAATGAGCAGTTCTTC	CAWSTGLGPYNEQFF	-	TRBJ2-1	-	TRBV30
TGCGCCAGCAGCTCCCCGGGACAGAACTACAATGAGCAGTTCTTC	CASSSPGQNYNEQFF	TRBD1	TRBJ2-1	-	TRBV5-1
TGCGCCAGCAGCTTCGGGGGACTAGTTACCCTGACCAATGAGCAGTTCTTC	CASSFGGLVTLTNEQFF	TRBD2	TRBJ2-1	-	TRBV5-1
TGTGCCAGCAGGCTACAGGGGGAGAACACTGAAGCTTTCTTT	CASRLQGENTEAFF	TRBD1	TRBJ1-1	-	TRBV28
TGTGCCAGCAGCCCATTAGGACTAGCGTCTACCTACGAGCAGTACTTC	CASSPLGLASTYEQYF	TRBD2	TRBJ2-7	-	TRBV14
TGTGCCAGCAGTTACACCAGAGCGACTGCAAATGAGCAGTTCTTC	CASSYTRATANEQFF	-	TRBJ2-1	-	TRBV6-5
TGTGCCAGCAGTCCGGGACAGGGGGCTCGAGAGACCCAGTACTTC	CASSPGQGARETQYF	TRBD1	TRBJ2-5	once	TRBV6-2/TRBV6-3
TGTGCCAGCAGTTCCCAGGGCTCTGGAAACACCATATATTTT	CASSSQGSGNTIYF	-	TRBJ1-3	-	TRBV5-5
TGTGCCAGCAGTCCTCGACAGGGCAGCAATCAGCCCCAGCATTTT	CASSPRQGSNQPQHF	TRBD1	TRBJ1-5	-	TRBV27
TGTGCCAGCAGCGGCAGGGGACCTAATGAAAAACTGTTTTTT	CASSGRGPNEKLFF	-	TRBJ1-4	-	TRBV9
TGTGCCAGCAGTGAAATGAGGACAGGGGACTATGGCTACACCTTC	CASSEMRTGDYGYTF	TRBD1	TRBJ1-2	-	TRBV2
TGTGCCAGCAGCTCCGGGACTAGCGGGGCCGGCACAGATACGCAGTATTTT	CASSSGTSGAGTDTQYF	TRBD2	TRBJ2-3	-	TRBV5-8
TGTGCCACCTCCCCGGCGGGGGGGATCAATCAGCCCCAGCATTTT	CATSPAGGINQPQHF	-	TRBJ1-5	few	TRBV6-5
TGTGCCAGCAGTTTGCCCAGGGGGCTGTACACTGAAGCTTTCTTT	CASSLPRGLYTEAFF	TRBD1	TRBJ1-1	-	TRBV28
TGTGCCAGCAGCTTGGGACAAATTAATGAAAAACTGTTTTTT	CASSLGQINEKLFF	-	TRBJ1-4	-	TRBV11-2